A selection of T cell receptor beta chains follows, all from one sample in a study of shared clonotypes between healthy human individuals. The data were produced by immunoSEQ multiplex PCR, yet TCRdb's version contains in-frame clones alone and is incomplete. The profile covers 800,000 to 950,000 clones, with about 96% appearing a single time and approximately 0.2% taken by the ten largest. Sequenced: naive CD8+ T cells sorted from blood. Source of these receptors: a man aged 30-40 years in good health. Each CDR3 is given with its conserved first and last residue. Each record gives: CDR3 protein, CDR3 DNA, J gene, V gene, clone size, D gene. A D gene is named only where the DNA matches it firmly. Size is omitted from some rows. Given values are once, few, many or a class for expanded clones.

CASSQYNEQFF TGTGCCAGCAGCCAATACAATGAGCAGTTCTTC TRBJ2-1 TRBV14 - -
CASSPAGQGYTEAFF TGTGCCAGCTCACCAGCGGGACAGGGGTACACTGAAGCTTTCTTT TRBJ1-1 TRBV18 - TRBD1
CASSPTPEETQYF TGTGCCAGCAGCCCGACCCCGGAAGAGACCCAGTACTTC TRBJ2-5 TRBV5-4 - -
CASSSAKSLYEQYF TGTGCCAGCAGTTCCGCAAAGTCCCTCTACGAGCAGTACTTC TRBJ2-7 TRBV27 - -
CASTLTSGRAKNIQYF TGCGCCAGCACCCTGACTAGCGGGAGGGCCAAAAACATTCAGTACTTC TRBJ2-4 TRBV10-2 - TRBD2
CATGLAESLLNNEQFF TGTGCCACTGGACTAGCGGAGTCCTTACTCAACAATGAGCAGTTCTTC TRBJ2-1 TRBV27 - TRBD2
CASSLAPGAPPYEQYF TGTGCCAGCAGCTTAGCGCCGGGGGCCCCTCCCTACGAGCAGTACTTC TRBJ2-7 TRBV7-8 - -
CASSNRADYEQYF TGTGCCAGCAGTAACCGGGCCGACTACGAGCAGTACTTC TRBJ2-7 TRBV21-1 few -
CSVEDNRDRGGYGYTF TGCAGCGTTGAAGATAACCGGGACAGGGGCGGCTATGGCTACACCTTC TRBJ1-2 TRBV29-1 - TRBD1
CASSPSGGNEAFF TGTGCCAGCAGCCCCTCCGGGGGAAATGAAGCTTTCTTT TRBJ1-1 TRBV7-6 - -
CAAEGETQYF TGTGCCGCGGAGGGGGAGACCCAGTACTTC TRBJ2-5 TRBV25-1 - -
CASFRTGIYEQYF TGTGCCAGCTTCAGGACAGGGATATACGAGCAGTACTTC TRBJ2-7 TRBV13 - TRBD1
CASSSSRDRGYEQYF TGTGCCAGCAGCTCATCCCGGGACAGGGGCTACGAGCAGTACTTC TRBJ2-7 TRBV9 - TRBD1
CASSLGTGGPEQYF TGTGCCAGCAGTTTGGGGACAGGCGGTCCCGAGCAGTACTTC TRBJ2-7 TRBV6-6 - TRBD1
CASSDPEGRGEQPQHF TGCGCCAGCAGTGACCCCGAAGGCAGGGGCGAACAGCCCCAGCATTTT TRBJ1-5 TRBV10-2 - -
CATRDSSYEQYF TGTGCCACCCGGGACTCCTCCTACGAGCAGTACTTC TRBJ2-7 TRBV7-9 - -
CASERLAGDGQYF TGTGCCAGCGAGAGACTAGCGGGAGATGGGCAGTACTTC TRBJ2-7 TRBV6-5 once TRBD2
CASSQGQGQDEKLFF TGCGCCAGCAGCCAAGGCCAGGGGCAAGACGAAAAACTGTTTTTT TRBJ1-4 TRBV4-1 - -
CASRGQGAQPQHF TGCGCCAGCCGGGGACAGGGTGCTCAGCCCCAGCATTTT TRBJ1-5 TRBV10-2 - TRBD1
CASSLADFNNEQFF TGTGCCAGCAGCTTAGCGGATTTCAACAATGAGCAGTTCTTC TRBJ2-1 TRBV7-9 - -
CASSLAAGPDTQYF TGTGCCAGCAGCTTGGCCGCGGGGCCGGATACGCAGTATTTT TRBJ2-3 TRBV5-6 once -
CSAWGSGVDEQYF TGCAGCGCTTGGGGGTCAGGGGTTGACGAGCAGTACTTC TRBJ2-7 TRBV29-1 - -
CASSHRGSGNTIYF TGCGCCAGCAGCCACAGGGGATCTGGAAACACCATATATTTT TRBJ1-3 TRBV4-1 - -
CASSILEAVAVQFF TGTGCCAGTAGTATTTTGGAGGCCGTAGCGGTGCAGTTCTTC TRBJ2-1 TRBV19 - -
CASSPPASSGNTIYF TGTGCCAGCAGCCCCCCAGCGAGCTCTGGAAACACCATATATTTT TRBJ1-3 TRBV7-9 - -
CATLGYVNTGELFF TGTGCCACCCTCGGGTACGTCAACACCGGGGAGCTGTTTTTT TRBJ2-2 TRBV10-3 - -
CSAVGQGHEQYF TGCAGCGCGGTGGGACAGGGCCACGAGCAGTACTTC TRBJ2-7 TRBV29-1 - TRBD1
CASSPRDSYYEQYF TGTGCCAGCAGCCCCCGGGACAGTTACTACGAGCAGTACTTC TRBJ2-7 TRBV7-9 - TRBD1
CASSPYGGNTEAFF TGTGCCAGCAGCCCCTATGGGGGGAACACTGAAGCTTTCTTT TRBJ1-1 TRBV9 - -
CASSLVTSQETQYF TGTGCCAGCAGCTTAGTAACGAGTCAAGAGACCCAGTACTTC TRBJ2-5 TRBV7-2 - -
CATQEGGLSYGYTF TGCGCCACCCAAGAGGGAGGCCTTTCCTATGGCTACACCTTC TRBJ1-2 TRBV10-2 - -
CASSVGTGGLVNEQFF TGTGCCAGCAGCGTAGGAACGGGAGGACTAGTTAATGAGCAGTTCTTC TRBJ2-1 TRBV9 - TRBD2
CASSPPVSAEQFF TGTGCCAGCAGCCCCCCGGTTAGCGCTGAGCAGTTCTTC TRBJ2-1 TRBV7-9 - -
CSVVTSDSYEQYF TGCAGCGTTGTGACTAGCGACTCCTACGAGCAGTACTTC TRBJ2-7 TRBV29-1 - TRBD2
CASNRQGEYEQYF TGTGCCAGCAACCGGCAGGGAGAGTACGAGCAGTACTTC TRBJ2-7 TRBV28 - -
CASSRTPGQPSGANVLTF TGCGCCAGCAGCCGTACTCCGGGACAGCCCTCTGGGGCCAACGTCCTGACTTTC TRBJ2-6 TRBV5-1 once TRBD1
CAIAEGLTSTDTQYF TGTGCCATCGCGGAGGGGCTAACTAGCACAGATACGCAGTATTTT TRBJ2-3 TRBV10-3 - -
CASSVGGMGEQYF TGTGCCAGCAGCGTGGGCGGGATGGGAGAGCAGTACTTC TRBJ2-7 TRBV9 - -
CASSDGLTEYGYTF TGTGCCAGCAGCGACGGGTTGACCGAGTATGGCTACACCTTC TRBJ1-2 TRBV11-1 - -
CASSLTGGLGDTQYF TGCGCCAGCAGCTTGACAGGGGGCTTAGGGGATACGCAGTATTTT TRBJ2-3 TRBV5-1 - TRBD1
CASSLGPSVPYEQYF TGTGCCAGCAGCTTAGGTCCTAGCGTTCCCTACGAGCAGTACTTC TRBJ2-7 TRBV7-2 - -
CASSLVGADSSYNEQFF TGTGCCAGCAGCTTAGTAGGAGCGGATAGCTCCTACAATGAGCAGTTCTTC TRBJ2-1 TRBV7-9 - -